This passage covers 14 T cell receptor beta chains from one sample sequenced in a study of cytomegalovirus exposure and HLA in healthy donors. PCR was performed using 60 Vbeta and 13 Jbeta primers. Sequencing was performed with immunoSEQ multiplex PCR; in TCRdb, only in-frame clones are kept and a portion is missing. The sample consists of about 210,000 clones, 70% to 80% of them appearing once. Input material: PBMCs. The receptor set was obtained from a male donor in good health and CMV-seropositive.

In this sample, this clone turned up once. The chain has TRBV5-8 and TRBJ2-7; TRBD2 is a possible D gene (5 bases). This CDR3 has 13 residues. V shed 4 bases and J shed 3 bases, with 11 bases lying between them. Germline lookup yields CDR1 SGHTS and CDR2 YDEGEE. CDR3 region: CASSRLPDYEQYF. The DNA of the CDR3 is TGTGCCAGCAGCCGACTACCCGACTACGAGCAGTACTTC.

Here the CDR3 DNA reads TGTGCCAGCAGGGCCGGAGGGGAACCTGAAGCTTTCTTT. It codes for CASRAGGEPEAFF. The V gene is TRBV6-1, the J gene TRBJ1-1; D perhaps matches TRBD1 (5 bases). V was cut by 6 bases and J by 6 bases, with 14 bases left in between. Germline V gene sequence: CDR1 MNHNS, CDR2 SASEGT. The CDR3 runs 13 residues.

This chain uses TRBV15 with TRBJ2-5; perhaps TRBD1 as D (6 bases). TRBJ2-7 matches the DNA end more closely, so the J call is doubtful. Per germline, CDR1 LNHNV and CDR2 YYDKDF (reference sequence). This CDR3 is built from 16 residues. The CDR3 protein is CATSRGRTDISYEQYF. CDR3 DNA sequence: TGTGCCACCAGCAGAGGTCGGACAGACATCTCCTACGAGCAGTACTTC.

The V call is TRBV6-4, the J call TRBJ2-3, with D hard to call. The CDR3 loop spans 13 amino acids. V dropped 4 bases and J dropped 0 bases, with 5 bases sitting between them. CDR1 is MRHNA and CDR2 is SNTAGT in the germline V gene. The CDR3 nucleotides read TGTGCCAGCAGTGTAGAAAGCACAGATACGCAGTATTTT. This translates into CASSVESTDTQYF.

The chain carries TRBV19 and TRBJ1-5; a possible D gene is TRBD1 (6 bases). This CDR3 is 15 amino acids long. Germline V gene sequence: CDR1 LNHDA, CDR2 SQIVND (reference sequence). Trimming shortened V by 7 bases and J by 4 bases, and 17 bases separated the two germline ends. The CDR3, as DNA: TGTGCCAGTACCGCCAGGGGACCGAGAAATCAGCCCCAGCATTTT. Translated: CASTARGPRNQPQHF.

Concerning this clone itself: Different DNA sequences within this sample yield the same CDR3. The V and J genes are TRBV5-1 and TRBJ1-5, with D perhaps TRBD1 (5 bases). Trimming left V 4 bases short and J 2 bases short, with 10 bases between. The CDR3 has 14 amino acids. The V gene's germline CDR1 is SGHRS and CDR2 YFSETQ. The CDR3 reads CASSPGQGNQPQHF. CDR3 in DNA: TGCGCCAGCAGCCCAGGGCAGGGCAATCAGCCCCAGCATTTT.

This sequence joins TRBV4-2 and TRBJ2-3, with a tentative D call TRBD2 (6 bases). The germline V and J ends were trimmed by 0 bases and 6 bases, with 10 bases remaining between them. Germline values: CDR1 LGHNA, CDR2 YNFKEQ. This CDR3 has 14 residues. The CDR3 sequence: CASSQEGLGDTQYF. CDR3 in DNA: TGTGCCAGCAGCCAAGAGGGACTCGGGGATACGCAGTATTTT.

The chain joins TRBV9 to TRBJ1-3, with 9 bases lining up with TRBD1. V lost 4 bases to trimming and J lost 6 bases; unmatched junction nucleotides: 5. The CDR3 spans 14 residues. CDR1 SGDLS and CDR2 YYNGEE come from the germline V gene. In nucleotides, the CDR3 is TGTGCCAGCAGCACCGGGACAGGGCTAAACACCATATATTTT. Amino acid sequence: CASSTGTGLNTIYF.

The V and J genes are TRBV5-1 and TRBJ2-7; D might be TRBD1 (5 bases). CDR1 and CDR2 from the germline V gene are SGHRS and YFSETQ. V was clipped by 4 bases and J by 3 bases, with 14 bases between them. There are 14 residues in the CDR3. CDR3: CASSPTDPFYEQYF. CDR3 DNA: TGCGCCAGCAGCCCGACAGACCCATTCTACGAGCAGTACTTC. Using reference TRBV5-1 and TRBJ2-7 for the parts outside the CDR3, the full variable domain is KAGVTQTPRYLIKTRGQQVTLSCSPISGHRSVSWYQQTPGQGLQFLFEYFSETQRNKGNFPGRFSGRQFSNSRSEMNVSTLELGDSALYLCASSPTDPFYEQYFGPGTRLTVT.

The CDR3 here is CASSRDRKHEQYF. Written as DNA, the CDR3 is TGTGCCAGCAGCCGGGACAGGAAACACGAGCAGTACTTC. The chain employs TRBV9 and TRBJ2-7; 8 bases are shared with TRBD1. There are 13 residues in the CDR3. V gave up 4 bases and J gave up 5 bases; unmatched junction bases: 5. Germline loops: CDR1 SGDLS, CDR2 YYNGEE.

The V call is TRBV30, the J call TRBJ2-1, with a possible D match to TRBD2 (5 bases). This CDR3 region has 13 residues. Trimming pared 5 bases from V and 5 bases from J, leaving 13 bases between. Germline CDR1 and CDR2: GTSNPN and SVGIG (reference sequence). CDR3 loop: CAWALALDNEQFF. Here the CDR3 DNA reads TGTGCCTGGGCCCTAGCACTGGACAATGAGCAGTTCTTC.

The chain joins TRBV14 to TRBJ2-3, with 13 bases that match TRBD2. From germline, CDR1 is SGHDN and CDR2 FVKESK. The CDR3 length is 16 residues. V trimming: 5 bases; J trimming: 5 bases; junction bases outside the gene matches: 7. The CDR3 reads CASSGRLAGGVDTQYF. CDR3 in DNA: TGTGCCAGCAGCGGACGACTAGCGGGAGGCGTAGATACGCAGTATTTT.

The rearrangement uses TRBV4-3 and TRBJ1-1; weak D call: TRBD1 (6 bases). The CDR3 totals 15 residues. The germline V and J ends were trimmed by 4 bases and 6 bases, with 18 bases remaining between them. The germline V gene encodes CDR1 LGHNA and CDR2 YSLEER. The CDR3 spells CASSPGRGLSAEAFF. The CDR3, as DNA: TGCGCCAGCAGCCCTGGGAGGGGGTTAAGCGCTGAAGCTTTCTTT.

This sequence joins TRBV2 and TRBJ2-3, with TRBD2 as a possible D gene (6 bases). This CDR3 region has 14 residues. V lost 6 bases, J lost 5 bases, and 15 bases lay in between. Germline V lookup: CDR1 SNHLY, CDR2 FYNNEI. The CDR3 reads CASRPGLNIDTQYF. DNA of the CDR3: TGTGCCAGCAGGCCGGGACTGAATATAGATACGCAGTATTTT.